This is a list of T cell receptor beta chains from one sample in a study of cytomegalovirus exposure and HLA in healthy donors. This table comes from immunoSEQ multiplex PCR, and its TCRdb copy is limited to in-frame clones, with some not included. The sample carries roughly 150,000 clones, over 70% recorded once. The specimen was PBMCs. The receptors come from a man between 25 and 39 years old in good health and CMV-seropositive. Each CDR3 is given with its conserved first and last residue. A D gene is named only where the DNA matches it firmly. Size is stated for part of the rows, as once, few or many counts, or as a class when the clone is expanded.

clone size: .; J gene: TRBJ1-6; D gene: .; V gene: TRBV7-9; CDR3 protein: CASSLTGVQQNSPLHF; CDR3 DNA: TGTGCCAGCAGCTTAACCGGGGTCCAGCAGAATTCACCCCTCCACTTT
clone size: .; J gene: TRBJ2-7; D gene: TRBD2; V gene: TRBV9; CDR3 protein: CASSPSGALAGEGEQYF; CDR3 DNA: TGTGCCAGCAGCCCCTCAGGTGCACTAGCGGGAGAGGGCGAGCAGTACTTC
clone size: .; J gene: TRBJ1-3; D gene: .; V gene: TRBV4-1; CDR3 protein: CASSQVADSGNTIYF; CDR3 DNA: TGCGCCAGCAGCCAAGTGGCAGACTCTGGAAACACCATATATTTT
clone size: .; J gene: TRBJ1-2; D gene: .; V gene: TRBV7-9; CDR3 protein: CASSLLDGGAPLGYTF; CDR3 DNA: TGTGCCAGCAGCTTATTAGACGGGGGGGCTCCTCTGGGCTACACCTTC
clone size: .; J gene: TRBJ2-1; D gene: .; V gene: TRBV21-1; CDR3 protein: CASSRTSEGEQFF; CDR3 DNA: TGTGCCAGCTCCAGGACTAGCGAGGGTGAGCAGTTCTTC
clone size: once; J gene: TRBJ2-7; D gene: .; V gene: TRBV11-2; CDR3 protein: CASSLGSGTWGEQYF; CDR3 DNA: TGTGCCAGCAGCTTAGGGTCAGGGACATGGGGCGAGCAGTACTTC
clone size: .; J gene: TRBJ1-2; D gene: TRBD1; V gene: TRBV30; CDR3 protein: CAWSTGAGYTF; CDR3 DNA: TGTGCCTGGAGCACAGGGGCTGGCTACACCTTC
clone size: .; J gene: TRBJ1-1; D gene: .; V gene: TRBV6-5; CDR3 protein: CASSYGGALNTEAFF; CDR3 DNA: TGTGCCAGCAGTTACGGAGGAGCCTTGAACACTGAAGCTTTCTTT
clone size: .; J gene: TRBJ2-1; D gene: .; V gene: TRBV29-1; CDR3 protein: CSVEGLTNEQFF; CDR3 DNA: TGCAGCGTTGAGGGCCTCACGAATGAGCAGTTCTTC
clone size: few; J gene: TRBJ2-7; D gene: .; V gene: TRBV27; CDR3 protein: CASSLKPGAYEQYF; CDR3 DNA: TGTGCCAGCAGCTTGAAGCCCGGAGCCTACGAGCAGTACTTC
clone size: .; J gene: TRBJ2-7; D gene: TRBD1; V gene: TRBV28; CDR3 protein: CASSSTTGGFVYEQYF; CDR3 DNA: TGTGCCAGCAGTTCCACCACAGGGGGATTCGTCTACGAGCAGTACTTC
clone size: .; J gene: TRBJ1-1; D gene: .; V gene: TRBV6-5; CDR3 protein: CASNGQSSTEAFF; CDR3 DNA: TGTGCCAGCAACGGACAGTCAAGCACTGAAGCTTTCTTT
clone size: once; J gene: TRBJ2-5; D gene: TRBD2; V gene: TRBV6-1; CDR3 protein: CASRDPGLEVGTQYF; CDR3 DNA: TGTGCCAGCAGGGACCCCGGACTAGAGGTGGGGACCCAGTACTTC
clone size: .; J gene: TRBJ2-7; D gene: .; V gene: TRBV6-1; CDR3 protein: CASSAGSPYEQYF; CDR3 DNA: TGTGCCAGCAGCGCGGGCTCGCCCTACGAGCAGTACTTC
clone size: .; J gene: TRBJ1-5; D gene: .; V gene: TRBV15; CDR3 protein: CAAGAGNQPQHF; CDR3 DNA: TGTGCCGCGGGGGCCGGCAATCAGCCCCAGCATTTT
clone size: .; J gene: TRBJ1-6; D gene: .; V gene: TRBV14; CDR3 protein: CASRSTGINSPLHF; CDR3 DNA: TGTGCCAGCAGAAGCACAGGGATTAATTCACCCCTCCACTTT
clone size: .; J gene: TRBJ2-1; D gene: TRBD1; V gene: TRBV6-5; CDR3 protein: CASSRPNRGRGEQFF; CDR3 DNA: TGTGCCAGCAGCCGGCCCAACAGGGGAAGGGGTGAGCAGTTCTTC
clone size: .; J gene: TRBJ2-7; D gene: TRBD2; V gene: TRBV2; CDR3 protein: CASLRVGGSYEQYF; CDR3 DNA: TGTGCCAGCTTGAGGGTCGGGGGGTCCTACGAGCAGTACTTC
clone size: once; J gene: TRBJ2-7; D gene: TRBD2; V gene: TRBV5-4; CDR3 protein: CASSLAGGRTYEQYF; CDR3 DNA: TGTGCCAGCAGCTTGGCGGGGGGACGTACCTACGAGCAGTACTTC
clone size: .; J gene: TRBJ2-5; D gene: .; V gene: TRBV29-1; CDR3 protein: CSVLGRTLEETQYF; CDR3 DNA: TGCAGCGTTCTTGGGCGAACACTGGAAGAGACCCAGTACTTC
clone size: .; J gene: TRBJ2-1; D gene: TRBD2; V gene: TRBV28; CDR3 protein: CASSSTWTSGKQFF; CDR3 DNA: TGTGCCAGCAGTTCCACGTGGACTAGCGGGAAGCAGTTCTTC
clone size: .; J gene: TRBJ1-6; D gene: .; V gene: TRBV30; CDR3 protein: CAWTSGEAYNSPLHF; CDR3 DNA: TGTGCCTGGACTTCGGGTGAAGCGTATAATTCACCCCTCCACTTT
clone size: .; J gene: TRBJ2-6; D gene: TRBD1; V gene: TRBV30; CDR3 protein: CAWGDRSLSGANVLTF; CDR3 DNA: TGTGCCTGGGGGGACAGGTCCCTCTCTGGGGCCAACGTCCTGACTTTC
clone size: .; J gene: TRBJ1-1; D gene: .; V gene: TRBV7-9; CDR3 protein: CASSYIGGGTEAFF; CDR3 DNA: TGTGCCAGCAGCTACATTGGGGGCGGAACTGAAGCTTTCTTT
clone size: .; J gene: TRBJ2-7; D gene: TRBD1; V gene: TRBV19; CDR3 protein: CASRRTGLDLYEQYF; CDR3 DNA: TGTGCCAGTAGAAGGACAGGGTTAGACCTCTACGAGCAGTACTTC
clone size: .; J gene: TRBJ2-5; D gene: TRBD2; V gene: TRBV2; CDR3 protein: CASSLPASGGRGETQYF; CDR3 DNA: TGTGCCAGCAGTCTCCCCGCTAGCGGGGGGCGGGGGGAGACCCAGTACTTC
clone size: .; J gene: TRBJ2-1; D gene: TRBD1; V gene: TRBV9; CDR3 protein: CASSVAPYDRDSRNEQFF; CDR3 DNA: TGTGCCAGCAGCGTAGCACCCTATGACAGGGATTCGCGGAATGAGCAGTTCTTC
clone size: .; J gene: TRBJ2-3; D gene: .; V gene: TRBV7-9; CDR3 protein: CSSSLVLVGDTQYF; CDR3 DNA: TGTTCCAGCAGCTTAGTCCTAGTAGGAGATACGCAGTATTTT
clone size: .; J gene: TRBJ2-7; D gene: .; V gene: TRBV7-9; CDR3 protein: CASSSNPPVMEQYF; CDR3 DNA: TGTGCCAGCAGCTCAAATCCCCCAGTTATGGAGCAGTACTTC
clone size: few; J gene: TRBJ2-3; D gene: TRBD2; V gene: TRBV7-8; CDR3 protein: CASSGVRRLAGGLDTQYF; CDR3 DNA: TGTGCCAGCAGCGGTGTAAGGAGACTAGCGGGGGGTTTAGATACGCAGTATTTT
clone size: .; J gene: TRBJ1-1; D gene: .; V gene: TRBV6-5; CDR3 protein: CASRWTENTEAFF; CDR3 DNA: TGTGCCAGCAGATGGACAGAGAACACTGAAGCTTTCTTT
clone size: .; J gene: TRBJ1-5; D gene: TRBD1; V gene: TRBV28; CDR3 protein: CASRSQGGEQPQHF; CDR3 DNA: TGTGCCAGCAGATCACAGGGGGGAGAGCAGCCCCAGCATTTT